One sample yielded the 27 T cell receptor beta chains listed below, sequenced in a study of neurological immune-mediated disorders. TCRdb re-called the 5' RACE reads through MiXCR, storing one row per CDR3 protein. The sample holds over 35,000 distinct CDR3 sequences; about an eighth are singletons and the top ten take around 1.3%. Sequencing was carried out using PBMCs. The receptors originated from a female donor in good health.

This clonotype was observed at least ten times. The rearrangement uses TRBV6-5 and TRBJ1-5, with D tentatively TRBD1 (5 bases). V lost 2 bases and J 1 base, leaving 9 bases between the germline ends. The CDR3 has 15 residues. Germline V gene lookup returns CDR1 MNHEY and CDR2 SVGAGI. The DNA for the CDR3 is TGTGCCAGCAGTTACGGGGGTAACAGCAATCAGCCCCAGCATTTT. This translates into CASSYGGNSNQPQHF.

In its sample, this clonotype was seen many times. The chain carries TRBV5-1 and TRBJ2-3; D is unresolved. CDR3 length: 13 amino acids. Germline V CDR1 and CDR2: SGHRS, YFSETQ. Trimming shortened V by 4 bases and J by 6 bases, and 12 bases separated the two germline ends. CDR3 protein: CASSPFSDDTQYF. CDR3 coding DNA: TGCGCCAGCAGCCCGTTTTCGGACGATACGCAGTATTTT.

This clonotype was recorded at least ten times. The chain combines TRBV5-1 with TRBJ1-6, with 9 bases that match TRBD1. The CDR3 has 20 amino acids. Looked up from germline, CDR1 is SGHRS and CDR2 is YFSETQ. J gave up 0 bases and V 0 bases, and 10 bases lay outside the gene matches. DNA for the CDR3: TGCGCCAGCAGCTTGGGCTATACCGGGACAGGGAGCTCCTATAATTCACCCCTCCACTTT. As protein: CASSLGYTGTGSSYNSPLHF.

This clonotype was picked up many times. The J gene is TRBJ2-5, the V gene TRBV29-1, with D unresolved. Germline CDR1 SQVTM, CDR2 ANQGSEA. The germline V and J ends were trimmed by 4 bases and 0 bases, with 9 bases remaining between them. This CDR3 comprises 13 residues. CDR3 residues: CSVVGQNQETQYF. The CDR3 DNA is TGCAGCGTTGTAGGTCAGAACCAAGAGACCCAGTACTTC.

This clonotype was seen repeatedly, ten times or more. This chain uses TRBV18 with TRBJ2-7; no reliable D call. The CDR3 totals 11 residues. Trimming removed 5 bases from V and 3 bases from J, with 5 bases in between. The V gene's germline CDR1 is KGHSH and CDR2 LQKENI. In nucleotides, the CDR3 is TGTGCCAGCTCATTCAACTACGAGCAGTACTTC. It specifies CASSFNYEQYF.

In its sample, this clonotype was seen many times. CDR3 sequence reads: CASSTPGGVGEQYF. CDR3 DNA sequence: TGTGCCAGCAGCACGCCCGGCGGGGTGGGGGAGCAGTACTTC. The J gene is TRBJ2-7, the V gene TRBV6-2 or TRBV6-3, with D possibly TRBD2 on 6 matching bases. The germline CDR1 and CDR2 sequences are MNHEY and SVGEGT. Trimming stripped 6 bases from V and 7 bases from J, with 19 bases between. The CDR3 spans 14 residues.

This clonotype was found many times. The chain is built from TRBV20-1 and TRBJ1-2, with a tentative D call TRBD1 (5 bases). Germline V gene sequence: CDR1 DFQATT, CDR2 SNEGSKA (reference sequence). This CDR3 spans 15 amino acids. Trimming left V 0 bases short and J 5 bases short, with 16 bases between. CDR3 bases: TGCAGTGCTAGAGATCGTGGGGCCAACGATTATGGCTACACCTTC. Its protein is CSARDRGANDYGYTF.

This clonotype was seen repeatedly, ten times or more. The gene calls are TRBV10-3 and TRBJ1-4; D remains unclear. The CDR3 is made up of 12 amino acids. Trimming took 10 bases from V and 5 from J, leaving 11 bases between them. Germline V gene sequence: CDR1 ENHRY, CDR2 SYGVKD. CDR3 DNA: TGTGCCACCGGCGGGCTAAATGAAAAACTGTTTTTT. This codes for CATGGLNEKLFF.

This clonotype was picked up many times. The rearrangement uses TRBV3-1 and TRBJ1-1; 8 positions agree with TRBD1. Germline assignment: CDR1 LGHDT and CDR2 YNNKEL (reference sequence). The CDR3 covers 14 residues. V shed 4 bases, J shed 4 bases, and the junction held 5 bases outside the gene matches. The CDR3 spells CASSRQGMATEAFF. The CDR3 DNA reads as TGTGCCAGCAGCCGACAGGGGATGGCCACTGAAGCTTTCTTT.

This clonotype was seen repeatedly, ten times or more. J is TRBJ1-2 and V is TRBV28; D unresolved. Looked up from germline, CDR1 is MDHEN and CDR2 is SYDVKM. Trimming removed 7 bases from V and 7 bases from J, with 16 bases in between. The CDR3 runs 13 residues. The CDR3, as DNA: TGTGCCAGCAACAACAGACAACCTCCTGGCTACACCTTC. This gives the protein CASNNRQPPGYTF.

This clonotype was seen ten or more times. This chain uses TRBV7-2 with TRBJ1-3; unclear D gene. Germline V gene data show CDR1 as SGHTA and CDR2 as FQGNSA. The V and J ends lost 0 bases and 5 bases respectively, with 11 bases between them. The CDR3 has 15 amino acids. The CDR3 region is CASSLATRSRNTIYF. In DNA, the CDR3 is TGTGCCAGCAGCTTAGCTACCCGCAGCCGAAACACCATATATTTT.

This clonotype has at least ten counts. The rearrangement uses TRBV5-1 and TRBJ1-2, with D possibly matching TRBD1 (6 bases). V gave up 5 bases and J gave up 6 bases, with 20 bases separating them. The germline gives CDR1 SGHRS, CDR2 YFSETQ. This CDR3 is 15 amino acids long. As DNA, the CDR3 is TGCGCCAGCAGATTCCGACAGGAGGATGTTCATGGCTACACCTTC. Residues: CASRFRQEDVHGYTF.

There are many counts of this clonotype. The V gene is TRBV5-1, the J gene TRBJ2-7; 7 nucleotides match TRBD2. The CDR3 is made up of 16 amino acids. V gave up 5 bases and J gave up 6 bases; unmatched junction bases: 17. The germline CDR1 and CDR2 sequences are SGHRS and YFSETQ. In DNA, the CDR3 is TGCGCCAGCAGTCCCGGGCCCGGTGGCGGGAGTGGCGAGCAGTACTTC. Translating gives CASSPGPGGGSGEQYF.

This clonotype has at least ten counts. V is TRBV18 and J is TRBJ2-7; no reliable D call. CDR1 is KGHSH, CDR2 LQKENI, per germline. V was trimmed by 2 bases and J by 2 bases, leaving 7 bases between them. The CDR3 consists of 13 residues. The chain's CDR3 is CASSPVGPYEQYF. CDR3 sequence (DNA): TGTGCCAGCTCACCAGTGGGTCCCTACGAGCAGTACTTC.

This clonotype was recorded at least ten times. The J gene is TRBJ1-5, the V gene TRBV15, with no clear D. This CDR3 has 12 residues. Trimming took off 5 bases at V and 1 base at J, with 3 bases between the two ends. Germline lookup yields CDR1 LNHNV and CDR2 YYDKDF (reference sequence). The CDR3 sequence is CATSESNQPQHF. CDR3 in DNA: TGTGCCACCAGCGAGAGCAATCAGCCCCAGCATTTT.

This clonotype was recorded at least ten times. V gene TRBV5-5 combines with J gene TRBJ2-5, with D tentatively TRBD2 (6 bases). This CDR3 spans 15 amino acids. Germline lookup yields CDR1 SGHKS and CDR2 YYEKEE (reference sequence). V was shortened by 6 bases and J by 2 bases, with 17 bases between the two germline ends. As DNA, the CDR3 is TGTGCCAGCACCGCGGGACCGCTAAATCAAGAGACCCAGTACTTC. Amino acids: CASTAGPLNQETQYF.

This clonotype came up many times. This chain connects TRBV6-5 to TRBJ1-4, with a possible D match to TRBD1 (5 bases). The CDR3 is 17 residues long. The V end was cut by 4 bases, the J end by 7 bases, with 22 bases between. Per the germline V gene, CDR1 is MNHEY and CDR2 is SVGAGI. The CDR3 here is CASSSTGQLRLSEKLFF. The CDR3, as DNA: TGTGCCAGCAGTTCTACGGGGCAGCTCCGACTATCTGAAAAACTGTTTTTT.

This clonotype appeared many times. The chain has TRBV12-3 or TRBV12-4 and TRBJ2-1; 9 nucleotides line up with TRBD2. The CDR3 contains 17 residues. Unmatched junction bases numbered 13, after V lost 5 bases and J lost 5 bases. In DNA, the CDR3 is TGTGCCAGCAGTCCCGAGGGGGCTAGCGGGGAAGACAATGAGCAGTTCTTC. Encoded protein: CASSPEGASGEDNEQFF.

This chain joins TRBV15 and TRBJ1-4; no firm D call. The CDR3 extends over 15 amino acids. CDR1 and CDR2 from the germline V gene are LNHNV and YYDKDF (reference sequence). V was trimmed by 5 bases and J by 3 bases, leaving 13 bases between them. CDR3 sequence reads: CATSGRGVSNEKLFF. The CDR3 nucleotides are TGTGCCACCAGCGGCCGGGGAGTATCTAATGAAAAACTGTTTTTT. The variable domain in full, completed from reference TRBV15 and TRBJ1-4, reads DAMVIQNPRYQVTQFGKPVTLSCSQTLNHNVMYWYQQKSSQAPKLLFHYYDKDFNNEADTPDNFQSRRPNTSFCFLDIRSPGLGDTAMYLCATSGRGVSNEKLFFGSGTQLSVL.

The V gene is TRBV5-1, the J gene TRBJ2-3, with D perhaps TRBD1 or TRBD2 (5 bases each). The CDR3 has 16 amino acids. The V gene lost 0 bases and the J gene lost 1 base, with 12 bases spanning the gap. The germline V gene encodes CDR1 SGHRS and CDR2 YFSETQ. The CDR3, as DNA: TGCGCCAGCAGCTTGGGAGGGACGATTCGCACAGATACGCAGTATTTT. Translating it yields CASSLGGTIRTDTQYF.

Ten or more counts support this clonotype. The chain recombines TRBV7-8 with TRBJ2-1; D may correspond to TRBD1 or TRBD2 (5 bases each). Per germline, CDR1 SGHVS and CDR2 FQNEAQ. The CDR3 contains 16 residues. Trimming left V 5 bases short and J 8 bases short, with 22 bases between. The CDR3 bases are TGTGCCAGCAGCCTACCCCGGGACCAGCTATCCGATGAGCAGTTCTTC. This encodes CASSLPRDQLSDEQFF. Supplemented by reference TRBV7-8 and TRBJ2-1, the full variable domain reads GAGVSQSPRYKVAKRGQDVALRCDPISGHVSLFWYQQALGQGPEFLTYFQNEAQLDKSGLPSDRFFAERPEGSVSTLKIQRTQQEDSAVYLCASSLPRDQLSDEQFFGPGTRLTVL.

This clonotype appeared many times. The chain joins TRBV10-1 to TRBJ2-4; D remains unclear. V was pared by 0 bases and J by 4 bases, with 13 bases between. CDR3 size: 16 residues. Germline V CDR1 and CDR2: WNHNN, SYGVQD (reference sequence). CDR3 sequence: CASSESRGGLKNIQYF. CDR3 coding DNA: TGCGCCAGCAGTGAGTCGAGAGGCGGCCTGAAAAACATTCAGTACTTC.

In its sample, this clonotype was seen a few times. Just one base apart from a much larger clone, this may be a read error. This rearrangement joins TRBV3-1 to TRBJ2-3, with 8 bases identical to TRBD2. Germline values: CDR1 LGHDT, CDR2 YNNKEL (reference sequence). The CDR3 has 17 amino acids. In nucleotides, the CDR3 is TGTACCAGCAGCCGCCAGCGGGGGCGCGCTAGCACAGATACGCAGTATTTT. The encoded protein is CTSSRQRGRASTDTQYF.

This clonotype was found many times. This sequence joins TRBV18 and TRBJ1-1, with D unresolved. The CDR3 extends over 17 amino acids. CDR1 and CDR2 from the germline V gene are KGHSH and LQKENI. Between the trimmed V and J ends, which lost 2 bases and 3 bases, there was a span of 19 bases. The CDR3 DNA follows: TGTGCCAGCTCACCAGGCCCCCTCTCTGGGGTCTACACTGAAGCTTTCTTT. As protein: CASSPGPLSGVYTEAFF.

J is TRBJ2-7 and V is TRBV12-3 or TRBV12-4; unclear D gene. There are 12 residues in the CDR3. Trimming removed 5 bases at V and 1 base at J, with 6 bases between. The CDR3 spells CASSIQSYEQYV. In DNA, the CDR3 is TGTGCCAGCAGTATTCAGTCCTACGAGCAGTACGTC.

This clonotype appeared many times. The chain couples TRBV29-1 to TRBJ2-3, with TRBD2 matching over 8 bases. The CDR3 is 15 amino acids. Unmatched junction bases numbered 13, after V lost 5 bases and J lost 6 bases. Germline CDR1 is SQVTM and CDR2 is ANQGSEA. The CDR3 nucleotides are TGCAGCGTTCGGGAGGGACAATTTGTCGGGGATACGCAGTATTTT. This sequence encodes CSVREGQFVGDTQYF.

This clonotype was counted many times. The chain's CDR3 is CASLVSAGGPEQYF. As DNA, the CDR3 is TGTGCCAGCTTGGTTTCTGCGGGGGGGCCTGAGCAGTACTTC. This chain connects TRBV6-6 to TRBJ2-7; 9 nucleotides match TRBD2. The CDR3 covers 14 residues. Germline V gives CDR1 MNHNY, CDR2 SVGAGI (reference sequence). Germline trimming cut 8 bases from V and 7 bases from J; bases unmatched to any gene: 12.